This entry is about one TCR beta chain. Its specificity is not known. The sample belongs to a study of tumor-infiltrating T cells and Merkel cell polyomavirus. Across the study: CD8+ T cells recognized the Merkel cell polyomavirus KLL epitope. General observations from the study: The study covered a single Merkel cell polyomavirus epitope only.

The CDR3 is 13 residues long. V lost 1 base and J lost 12, with 15 bases in between. CDR1 and CDR2 (germline): SGHTA, FQGNSA. Clones were sequenced by immunoSEQ multiplex PCR, and TCRdb holds only the in-frame ones, with some missing. The sample holds some 25,000 clones, 87% seen once. Robust Merkel cell polyomavirus Large T antigen positivity by immunohistochemistry was seen in all patients' tumors. This chain uses TRBV7-2 with TRBJ1-1; D might be TRBD1 (5 bases). The source material was lymph node tissue. This receptor was obtained from a man aged 45-65 years with Merkel cell carcinoma. The CDR3 DNA sequence: TGTGCCAGCAGCTTAGTTCAGGGAAAAGAAACTTTCTTT. Protein sequence: CASSLVQGKETFF.